Following are 2 T cell receptor beta chains from one sample sequenced in a study of cytomegalovirus exposure and HLA in healthy donors. Clones were sequenced by immunoSEQ multiplex PCR, and TCRdb holds only the in-frame ones, with some missing. This table holds tens of thousands of clones, almost 97% found once. Specimen: PBMCs. These receptors all stem from a man aged 18 to 29 in good health and CMV-seropositive.

The V gene is TRBV27, the J gene TRBJ2-3; unclear D gene. V dropped 4 bases and J dropped 2 bases, with 13 bases sitting between them. This CDR3 contains 15 residues. Germline values: CDR1 MNHEY, CDR2 SMNVEV (reference sequence). CDR3 amino acids: CASSSKRGVTDTQYF. The CDR3 nucleotides are TGTGCCAGCAGTTCTAAGCGCGGAGTCACAGATACGCAGTATTTT.

This chain links TRBV19 with TRBJ2-3; D unclear. The CDR3 contains 11 residues. V lost 7 bases and J lost 3, with 5 bases in between. CDR1 is LNHDA, CDR2 SQIVND, per germline (reference sequence). For the CDR3, the DNA is TGTGCCAGTAAAGCTACAGATACGCAGTATTTT. Encoded protein: CASKATDTQYF.